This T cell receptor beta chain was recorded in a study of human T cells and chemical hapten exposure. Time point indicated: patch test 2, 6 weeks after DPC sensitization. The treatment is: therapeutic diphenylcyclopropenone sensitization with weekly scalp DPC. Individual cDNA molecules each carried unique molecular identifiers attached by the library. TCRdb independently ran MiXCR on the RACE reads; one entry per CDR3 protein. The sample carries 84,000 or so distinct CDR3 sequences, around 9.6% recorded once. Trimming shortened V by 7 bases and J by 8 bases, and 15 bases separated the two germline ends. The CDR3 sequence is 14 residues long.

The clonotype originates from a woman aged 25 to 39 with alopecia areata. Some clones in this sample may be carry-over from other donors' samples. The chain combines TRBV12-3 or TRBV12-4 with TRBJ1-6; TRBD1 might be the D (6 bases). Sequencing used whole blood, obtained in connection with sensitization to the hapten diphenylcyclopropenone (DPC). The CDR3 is CASTTGRIYSPLHF. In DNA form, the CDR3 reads TGTGCCAGCACCACAGGGCGTATCTATTCACCCCTCCACTTT.